This TCR beta chain is from a study of blood T cell repertoires in COVID-19. As processed by the authors: Quantification of nucleated cells was approximated via reference gene primer amplification. Only in-frame clones appear in the TCRdb table, and some are missing; sequencing was by immunoSEQ multiplex PCR. That table gives V, J and clone size, and the DNA gave D and trimming. The sample comprises 15,000 to 20,000 clones, 91% of which are singletons, and 6.5% to 7.5% rests with the top ten. The CDR3 contains 17 residues. Germline loops: CDR1 KGHSH, CDR2 LQKENI. The V and J ends lost 2 bases and 1 base, in that order; junction bases with no gene match: 7. This clone was recorded only once.

Sequenced input: peripheral blood. The chain employs TRBV18 and TRBJ2-4, with 8 bases identical to TRBD1. This clonotype originated in a human donor in a cohort sampled during active COVID-19. This CDR3 reads CASSPRTGKGAKNIQYF. CDR3 DNA sequence: TGTGCCAGCTCACCAAGGACAGGGAAGGGGGCCAAAAACATTCAGTACTTC.